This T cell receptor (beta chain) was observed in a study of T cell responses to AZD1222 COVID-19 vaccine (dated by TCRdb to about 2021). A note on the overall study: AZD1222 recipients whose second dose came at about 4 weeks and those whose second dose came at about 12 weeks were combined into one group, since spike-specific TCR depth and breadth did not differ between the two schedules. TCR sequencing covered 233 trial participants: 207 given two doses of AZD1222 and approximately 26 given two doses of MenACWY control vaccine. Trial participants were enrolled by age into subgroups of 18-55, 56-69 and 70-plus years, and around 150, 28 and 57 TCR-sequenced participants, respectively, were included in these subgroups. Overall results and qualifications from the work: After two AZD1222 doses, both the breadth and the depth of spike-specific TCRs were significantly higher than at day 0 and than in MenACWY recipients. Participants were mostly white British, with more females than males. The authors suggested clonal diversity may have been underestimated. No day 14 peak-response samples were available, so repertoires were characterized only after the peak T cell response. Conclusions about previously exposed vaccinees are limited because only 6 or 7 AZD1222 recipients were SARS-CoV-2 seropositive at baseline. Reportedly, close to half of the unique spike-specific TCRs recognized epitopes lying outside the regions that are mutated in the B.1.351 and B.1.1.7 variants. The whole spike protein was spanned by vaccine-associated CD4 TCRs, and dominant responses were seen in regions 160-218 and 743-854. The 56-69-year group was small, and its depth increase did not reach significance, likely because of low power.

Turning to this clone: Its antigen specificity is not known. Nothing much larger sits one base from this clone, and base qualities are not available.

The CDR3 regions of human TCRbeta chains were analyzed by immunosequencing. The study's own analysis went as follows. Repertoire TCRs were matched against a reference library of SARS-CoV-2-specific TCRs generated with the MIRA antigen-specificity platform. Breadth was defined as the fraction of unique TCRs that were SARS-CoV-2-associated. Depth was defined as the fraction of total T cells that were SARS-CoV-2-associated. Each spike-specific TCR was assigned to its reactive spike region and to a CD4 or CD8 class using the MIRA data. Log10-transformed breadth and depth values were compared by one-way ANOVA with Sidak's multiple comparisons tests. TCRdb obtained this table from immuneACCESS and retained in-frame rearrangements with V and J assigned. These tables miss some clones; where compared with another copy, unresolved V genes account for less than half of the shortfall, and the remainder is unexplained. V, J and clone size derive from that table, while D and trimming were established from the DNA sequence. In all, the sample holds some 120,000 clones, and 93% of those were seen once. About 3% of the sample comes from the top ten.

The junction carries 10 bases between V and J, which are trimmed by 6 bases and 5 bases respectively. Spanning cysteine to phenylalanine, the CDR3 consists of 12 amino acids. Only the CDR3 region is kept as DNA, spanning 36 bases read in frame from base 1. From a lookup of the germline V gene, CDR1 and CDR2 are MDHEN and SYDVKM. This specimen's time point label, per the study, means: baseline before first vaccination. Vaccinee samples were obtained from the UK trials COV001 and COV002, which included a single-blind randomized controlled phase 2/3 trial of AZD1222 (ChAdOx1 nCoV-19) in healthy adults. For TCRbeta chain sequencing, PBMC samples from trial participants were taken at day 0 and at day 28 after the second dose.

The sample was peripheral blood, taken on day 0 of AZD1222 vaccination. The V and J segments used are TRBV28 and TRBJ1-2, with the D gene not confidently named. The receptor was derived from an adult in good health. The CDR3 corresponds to CASSSTRYGYTF. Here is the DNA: TGTGCCAGCAGCTCGACGCGGTATGGCTACACCTTC.